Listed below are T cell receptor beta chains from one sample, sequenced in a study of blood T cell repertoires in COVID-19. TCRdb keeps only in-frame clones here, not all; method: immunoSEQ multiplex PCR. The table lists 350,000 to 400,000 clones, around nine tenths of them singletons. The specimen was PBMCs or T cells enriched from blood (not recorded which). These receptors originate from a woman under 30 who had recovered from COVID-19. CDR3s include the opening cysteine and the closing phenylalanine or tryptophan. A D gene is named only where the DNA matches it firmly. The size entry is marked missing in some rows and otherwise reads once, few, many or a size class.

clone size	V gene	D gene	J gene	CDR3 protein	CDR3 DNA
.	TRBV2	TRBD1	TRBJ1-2	CATGQELNYGYTF	TGTGCCACAGGACAGGAGCTTAACTATGGCTACACCTTC
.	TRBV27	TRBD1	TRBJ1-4	CASSFPGTAQLFF	TGTGCCAGCAGTTTTCCGGGGACAGCCCAACTGTTTTTT
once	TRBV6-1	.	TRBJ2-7	CASRPSEGRVYEQYF	TGTGCCAGCAGGCCGTCGGAGGGGCGAGTTTACGAGCAGTACTTC
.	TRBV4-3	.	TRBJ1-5	CASSLDSSPNQPQHF	TGCGCCAGCAGCCTGGACAGCTCTCCCAATCAGCCCCAGCATTTT
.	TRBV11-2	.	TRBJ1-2	CASSLDLSLGQGVGYTF	TGTGCCAGCAGCTTAGATCTTTCCCTAGGACAAGGGGTTGGCTACACCTTC
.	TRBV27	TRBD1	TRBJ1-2	CASILRDSLFYGYTF	TGTGCCAGCATCCTCCGGGACAGTCTTTTCTATGGCTACACCTTC
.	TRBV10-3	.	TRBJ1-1	CAISGTELNTEAFF	TGTGCCATCAGTGGAACAGAGCTGAACACTGAAGCTTTCTTT
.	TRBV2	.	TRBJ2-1	CASSVMDNRLYNEQFF	TGTGCCAGCAGTGTAATGGACAATCGCTTATACAATGAGCAGTTCTTC
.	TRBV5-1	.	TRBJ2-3	CASRSTGTDTQYF	TGCGCCAGCAGATCGACAGGCACAGATACGCAGTATTTT
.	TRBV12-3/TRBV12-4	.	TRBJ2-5	CASGRGGETQYF	TGTGCCAGCGGCAGGGGCGGAGAGACCCAGTACTTC
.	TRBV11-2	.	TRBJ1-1	CASSSRRTAPNTEAFF	TGTGCCAGCAGCTCTAGGCGGACAGCCCCGAACACTGAAGCTTTCTTT
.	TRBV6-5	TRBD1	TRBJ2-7	CASSTPGGSEQYF	TGTGCCAGCAGTACGCCAGGGGGAAGCGAGCAGTACTTC
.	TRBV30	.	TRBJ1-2	CAWRAGAVYGYTF	TGTGCCTGGAGAGCAGGCGCTGTCTATGGCTACACCTTC
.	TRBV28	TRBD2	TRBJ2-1	CASSSGTSGVRSSYNEQFF	TGTGCCAGCAGCTCCGGGACTAGCGGGGTCCGAAGCTCCTACAATGAGCAGTTCTTC
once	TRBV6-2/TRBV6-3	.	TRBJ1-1	CASSLYRGNTEAFF	TGTGCCAGCAGCTTATACCGGGGAAACACTGAAGCTTTCTTT
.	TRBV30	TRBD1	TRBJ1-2	CAWSVLGTGSDGYTF	TGTGCCTGGAGTGTACTGGGGACAGGCTCTGATGGCTACACCTTC
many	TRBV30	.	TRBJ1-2	CAWSGGPYGYTF	TGTGCCTGGAGCGGCGGGCCCTATGGCTACACCTTC
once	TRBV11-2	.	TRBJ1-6	CASSSRLEDYYNSPLHF	TGTGCCAGCAGCTCACGCTTGGAAGACTACTATAATTCACCCCTCCACTTT
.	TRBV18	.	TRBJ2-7	CASSSLSSEQYF	TGTGCCAGCTCATCACTGTCCTCCGAGCAGTACTTC
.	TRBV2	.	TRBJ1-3	CASSQRTVWSSGNTIYF	TGTGCCAGCAGCCAGAGGACAGTTTGGTCATCTGGAAACACCATATATTTT
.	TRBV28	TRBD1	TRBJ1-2	CATQTGVRYGYTF	TGTGCCACCCAGACAGGGGTACGGTATGGCTACACCTTC
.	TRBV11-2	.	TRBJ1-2	CASSFGLYGYTF	TGTGCCAGCAGCTTTGGACTCTATGGCTACACCTTC
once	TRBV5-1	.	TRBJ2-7	CASSLYREGNEQYF	TGCGCCAGCAGCCTTTACAGGGAGGGCAACGAGCAGTACTTC